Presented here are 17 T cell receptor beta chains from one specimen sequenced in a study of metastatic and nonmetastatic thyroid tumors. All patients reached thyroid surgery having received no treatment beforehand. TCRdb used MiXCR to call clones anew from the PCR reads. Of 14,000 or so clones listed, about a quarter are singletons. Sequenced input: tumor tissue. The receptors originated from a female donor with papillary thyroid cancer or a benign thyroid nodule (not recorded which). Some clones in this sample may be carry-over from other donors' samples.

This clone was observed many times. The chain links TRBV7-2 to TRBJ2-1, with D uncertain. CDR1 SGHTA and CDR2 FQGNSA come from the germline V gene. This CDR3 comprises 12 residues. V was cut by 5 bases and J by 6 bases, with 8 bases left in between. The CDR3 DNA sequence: TGTGCCAGCAGCCCCGAATGCAATGAGCAGTTCTTC. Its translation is CASSPECNEQFF.

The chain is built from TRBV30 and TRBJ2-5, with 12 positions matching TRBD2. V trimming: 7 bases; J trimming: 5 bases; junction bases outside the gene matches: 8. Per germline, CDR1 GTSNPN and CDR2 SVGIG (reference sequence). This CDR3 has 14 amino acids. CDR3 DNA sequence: TGTGCCTCCCTAGCGGGAGGGCCGCGGGAGACCCAGTACTTC. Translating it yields CASLAGGPRETQYF.

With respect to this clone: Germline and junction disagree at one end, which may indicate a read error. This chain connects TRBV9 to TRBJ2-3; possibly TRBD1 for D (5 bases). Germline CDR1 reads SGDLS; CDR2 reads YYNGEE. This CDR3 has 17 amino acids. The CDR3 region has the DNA TGTGCCGGCAGCGTAGGTGCAGGGCTTACTCGAACAGATACGCAGTATTTT. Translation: CAGSVGAGLTRTDTQYF.

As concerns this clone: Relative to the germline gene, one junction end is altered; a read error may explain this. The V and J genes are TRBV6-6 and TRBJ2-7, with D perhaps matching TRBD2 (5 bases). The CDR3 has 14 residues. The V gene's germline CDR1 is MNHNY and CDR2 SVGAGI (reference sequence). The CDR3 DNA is TGTGCCAGTAGTTATAGTAGCGTAGGCTACGAGCAGTACTTC. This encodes CASSYSSVGYEQYF.

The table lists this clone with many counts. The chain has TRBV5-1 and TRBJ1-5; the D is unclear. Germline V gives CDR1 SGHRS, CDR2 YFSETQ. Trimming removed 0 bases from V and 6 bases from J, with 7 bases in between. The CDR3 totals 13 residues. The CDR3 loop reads CASSLGGLQPQHF. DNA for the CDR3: TGCGCCAGCAGCTTGGGAGGGCTTCAGCCCCAGCATTTT.

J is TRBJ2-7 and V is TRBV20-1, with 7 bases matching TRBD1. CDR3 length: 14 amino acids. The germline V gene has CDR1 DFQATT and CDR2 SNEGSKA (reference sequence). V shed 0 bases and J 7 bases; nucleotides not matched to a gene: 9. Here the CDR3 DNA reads TGCAGTGCTAGAGAAGGGACAGCGAAAGAGGAGCAGTACTTC. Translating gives CSAREGTAKEEQYF.

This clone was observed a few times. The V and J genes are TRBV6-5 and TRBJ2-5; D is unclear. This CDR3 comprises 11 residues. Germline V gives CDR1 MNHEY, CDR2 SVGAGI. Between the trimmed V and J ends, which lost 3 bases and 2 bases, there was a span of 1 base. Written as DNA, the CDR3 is TGTGCCAGCAGTTATCAAGAGACCCAGTACTTC. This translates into CASSYQETQYF.

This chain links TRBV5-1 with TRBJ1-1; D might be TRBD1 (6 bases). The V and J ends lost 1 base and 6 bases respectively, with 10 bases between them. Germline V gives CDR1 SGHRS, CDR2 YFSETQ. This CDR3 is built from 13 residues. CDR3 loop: CASSLTGSSEAFF. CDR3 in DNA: TGCGCCAGCAGCTTGACAGGGTCTTCTGAAGCTTTCTTT.

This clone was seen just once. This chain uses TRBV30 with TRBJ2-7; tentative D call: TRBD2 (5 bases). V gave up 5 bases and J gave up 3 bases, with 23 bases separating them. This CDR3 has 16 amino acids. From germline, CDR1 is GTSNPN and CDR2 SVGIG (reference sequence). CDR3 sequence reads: CAWGWPIARGIYEQYF. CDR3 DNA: TGTGCCTGGGGGTGGCCAATAGCTCGAGGGATCTACGAGCAGTACTTC.

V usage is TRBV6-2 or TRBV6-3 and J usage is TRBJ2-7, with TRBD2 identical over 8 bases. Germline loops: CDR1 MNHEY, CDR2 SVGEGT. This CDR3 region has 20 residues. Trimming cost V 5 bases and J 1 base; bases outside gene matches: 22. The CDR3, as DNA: TGTGCCAGCAGTCATTTGAAGGGAGGGAGAGGTAGCGGGAATTCCTACGAGCAGTACTTC. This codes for CASSHLKGGRGSGNSYEQYF.

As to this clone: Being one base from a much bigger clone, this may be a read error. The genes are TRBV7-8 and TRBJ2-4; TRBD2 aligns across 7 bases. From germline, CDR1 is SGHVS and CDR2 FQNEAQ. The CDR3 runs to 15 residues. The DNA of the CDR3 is TGTGCCAGCAGTTCATTTACCGGGACTAAAAACGTTCAGTACTTC. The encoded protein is CASSSFTGTKNVQYF.

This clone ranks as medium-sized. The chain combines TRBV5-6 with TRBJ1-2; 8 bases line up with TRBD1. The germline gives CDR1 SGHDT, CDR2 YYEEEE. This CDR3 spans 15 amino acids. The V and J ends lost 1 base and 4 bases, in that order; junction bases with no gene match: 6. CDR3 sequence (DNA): TGTGCCAGCAGCTTGCAGGGGGCTACCACCTATGGCTACACCTTC. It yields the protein CASSLQGATTYGYTF.

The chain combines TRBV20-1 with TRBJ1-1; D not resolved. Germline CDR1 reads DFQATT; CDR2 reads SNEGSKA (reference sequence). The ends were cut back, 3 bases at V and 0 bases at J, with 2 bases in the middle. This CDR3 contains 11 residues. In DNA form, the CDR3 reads TGCAGTGCTAGGGTGAACACTGAAGCTTTCTTT. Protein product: CSARVNTEAFF.

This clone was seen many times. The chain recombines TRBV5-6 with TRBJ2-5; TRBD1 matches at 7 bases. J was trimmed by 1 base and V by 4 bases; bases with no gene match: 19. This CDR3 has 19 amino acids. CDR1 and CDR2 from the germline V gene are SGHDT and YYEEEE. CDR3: CASSPHRPTGDLTQETQYF. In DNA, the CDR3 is TGTGCCAGCAGCCCTCATAGACCCACAGGGGACCTTACCCAAGAGACCCAGTACTTC.

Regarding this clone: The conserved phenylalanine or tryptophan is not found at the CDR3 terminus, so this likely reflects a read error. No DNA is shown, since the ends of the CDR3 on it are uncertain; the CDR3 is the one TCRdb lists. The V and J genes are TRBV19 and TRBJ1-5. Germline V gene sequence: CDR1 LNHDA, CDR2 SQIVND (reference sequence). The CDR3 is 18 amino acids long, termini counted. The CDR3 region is CASSLTGRGRTSNQPQHS.

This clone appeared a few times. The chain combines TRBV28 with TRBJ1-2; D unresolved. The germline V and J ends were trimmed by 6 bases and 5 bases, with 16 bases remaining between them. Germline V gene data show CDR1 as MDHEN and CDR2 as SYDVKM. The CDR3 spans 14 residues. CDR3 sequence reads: CASRTPTEYYGYTF. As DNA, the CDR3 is TGTGCCAGCAGAACACCGACGGAGTATTATGGCTACACCTTC.

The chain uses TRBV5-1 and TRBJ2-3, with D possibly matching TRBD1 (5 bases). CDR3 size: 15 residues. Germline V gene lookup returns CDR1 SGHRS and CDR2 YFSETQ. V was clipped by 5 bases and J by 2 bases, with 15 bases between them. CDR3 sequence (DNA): TGCGCCAGCAGACGGACACAATCGTTCACAGATACGCAGTATTTT. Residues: CASRRTQSFTDTQYF.